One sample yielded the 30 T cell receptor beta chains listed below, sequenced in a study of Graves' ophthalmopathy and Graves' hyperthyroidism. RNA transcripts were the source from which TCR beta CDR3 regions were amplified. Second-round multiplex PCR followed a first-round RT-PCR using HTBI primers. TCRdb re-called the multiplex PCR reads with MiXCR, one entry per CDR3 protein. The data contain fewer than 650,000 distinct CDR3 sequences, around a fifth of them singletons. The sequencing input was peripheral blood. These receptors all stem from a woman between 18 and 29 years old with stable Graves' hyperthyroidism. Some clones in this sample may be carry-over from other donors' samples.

The CDR3 loop reads CSASVLDSTSYQETQYF. The CDR3 DNA is TGCAGTGCTAGTGTATTGGATAGCACTAGCTATCAAGAGACCCAGTACTTC. The J gene is TRBJ2-5, the V gene TRBV20-1; TRBD2 might be the D (6 bases). The V and J ends lost 3 bases and 2 bases respectively, with 22 bases between them. The CDR3 has 17 amino acids. Germline lookup yields CDR1 DFQATT and CDR2 SNEGSKA (reference sequence).

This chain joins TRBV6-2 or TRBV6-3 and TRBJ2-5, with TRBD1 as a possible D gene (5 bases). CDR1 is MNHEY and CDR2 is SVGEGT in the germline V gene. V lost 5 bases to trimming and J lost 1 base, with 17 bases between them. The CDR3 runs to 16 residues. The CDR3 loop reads CASSRDLQAIQETQYF. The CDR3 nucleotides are TGTGCCAGCAGTCGAGATTTACAGGCGATCCAAGAGACCCAGTACTTC.

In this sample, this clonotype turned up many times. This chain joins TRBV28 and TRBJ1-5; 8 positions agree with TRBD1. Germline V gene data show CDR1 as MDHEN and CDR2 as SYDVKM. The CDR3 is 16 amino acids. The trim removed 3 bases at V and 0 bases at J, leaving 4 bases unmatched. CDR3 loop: CASSLGTGSSNQPQHF. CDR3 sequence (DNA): TGTGCCAGCAGTTTGGGGACAGGATCTAGCAATCAGCCCCAGCATTTT.

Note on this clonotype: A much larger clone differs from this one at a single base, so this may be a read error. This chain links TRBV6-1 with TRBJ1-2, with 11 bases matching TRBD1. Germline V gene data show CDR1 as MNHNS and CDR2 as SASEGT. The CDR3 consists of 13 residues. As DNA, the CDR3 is TGTGGCAGCTGGACAGGGGGCGCGCTTGGCTACACCTTC. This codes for CGSWTGGALGYTF.

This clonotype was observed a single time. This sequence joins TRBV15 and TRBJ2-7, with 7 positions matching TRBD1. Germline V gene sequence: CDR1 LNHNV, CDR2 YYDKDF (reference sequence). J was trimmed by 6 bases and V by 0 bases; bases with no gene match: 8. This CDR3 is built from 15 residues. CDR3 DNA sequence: TGTGCCACCAGCAGAGAAAGTACAGGGGCGGTCGAGCAGTACTTC. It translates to CATSRESTGAVEQYF.

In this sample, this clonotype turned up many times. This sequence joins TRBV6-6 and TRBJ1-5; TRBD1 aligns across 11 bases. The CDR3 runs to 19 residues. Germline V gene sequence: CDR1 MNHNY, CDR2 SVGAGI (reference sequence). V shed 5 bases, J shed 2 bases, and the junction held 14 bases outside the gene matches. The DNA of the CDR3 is TGTGCCAGCAGTAGCGCGGACAGGGGGCGCGTGTTTGGCAATCAGCCCCAGCATTTT. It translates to CASSSADRGRVFGNQPQHF.

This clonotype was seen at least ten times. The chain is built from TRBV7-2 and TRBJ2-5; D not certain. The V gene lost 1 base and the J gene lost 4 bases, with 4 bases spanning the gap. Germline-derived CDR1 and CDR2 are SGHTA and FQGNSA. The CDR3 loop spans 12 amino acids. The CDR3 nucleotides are TGTGCCAGCAGCTTAGACCCAGAGACCCAGTACTTC. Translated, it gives CASSLDPETQYF.

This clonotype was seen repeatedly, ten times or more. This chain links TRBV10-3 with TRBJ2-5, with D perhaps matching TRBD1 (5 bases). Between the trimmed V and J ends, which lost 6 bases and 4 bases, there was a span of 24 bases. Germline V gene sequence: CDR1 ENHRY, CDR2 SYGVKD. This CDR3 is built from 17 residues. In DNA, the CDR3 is TGTGCCATCAGCCAATCCCGACTCGCAGGGTCAGCAGAGACCCAGTACTTC. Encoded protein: CAISQSRLAGSAETQYF.

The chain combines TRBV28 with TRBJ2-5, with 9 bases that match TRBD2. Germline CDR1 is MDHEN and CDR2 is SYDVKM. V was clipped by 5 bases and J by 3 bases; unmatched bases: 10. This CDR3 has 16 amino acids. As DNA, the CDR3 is TGTGCCAGCAGTCCCCTCATCCGACTAGCGGAAGAGACCCAGTACTTC. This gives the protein CASSPLIRLAEETQYF.

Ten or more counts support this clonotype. CDR3 sequence reads: CASYKQGDTEAFF. CDR3 in DNA: TGTGCCAGTTACAAACAGGGTGACACTGAAGCTTTCTTT. The chain employs TRBV2 and TRBJ1-1, with D perhaps TRBD1 (6 bases). The length of the CDR3 is 13 residues. Germline CDR1 and CDR2: SNHLY and FYNNEI. With 9 bases removed from V and 3 bases from J, the gap between germline ends came to 14 bases.

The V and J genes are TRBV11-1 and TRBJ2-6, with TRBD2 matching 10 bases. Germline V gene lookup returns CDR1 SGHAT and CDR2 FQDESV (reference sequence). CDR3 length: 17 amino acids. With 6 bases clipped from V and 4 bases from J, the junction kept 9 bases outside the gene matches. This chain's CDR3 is CASRPLAGVSGANVLTF. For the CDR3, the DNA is TGTGCCAGCAGACCCCTAGCGGGAGTATCCGGGGCCAACGTCCTGACTTTC.

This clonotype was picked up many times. The CDR3 bases are TGCAGTGCTAGAGCCGTAACCACCGCACAGGGGGCGCGTGGCTACACCTTC. Protein: CSARAVTTAQGARGYTF. V is TRBV20-1 and J is TRBJ1-2; 9 bases agree with TRBD1. V lost 1 base and J lost 7; bases outside the gene matches: 16. CDR3 length equals 17 residues. In germline, CDR1 is DFQATT, CDR2 SNEGSKA (reference sequence).

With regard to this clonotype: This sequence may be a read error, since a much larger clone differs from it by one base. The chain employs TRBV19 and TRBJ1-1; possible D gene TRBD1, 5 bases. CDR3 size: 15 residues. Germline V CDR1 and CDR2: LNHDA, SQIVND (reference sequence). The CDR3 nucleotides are TGTGCCAGTAGTATGCTACAGGTCTGGAACGCTGAAGCTTTCTTT. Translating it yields CASSMLQVWNAEAFF.

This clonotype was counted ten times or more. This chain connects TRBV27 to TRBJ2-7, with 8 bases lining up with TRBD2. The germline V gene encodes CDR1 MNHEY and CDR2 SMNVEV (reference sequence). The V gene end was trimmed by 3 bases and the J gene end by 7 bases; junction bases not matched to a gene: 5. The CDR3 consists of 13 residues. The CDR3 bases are TGTGCCAGCAGTTTTGCGGGAGGTCGAGAGCAGTACTTC. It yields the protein CASSFAGGREQYF.

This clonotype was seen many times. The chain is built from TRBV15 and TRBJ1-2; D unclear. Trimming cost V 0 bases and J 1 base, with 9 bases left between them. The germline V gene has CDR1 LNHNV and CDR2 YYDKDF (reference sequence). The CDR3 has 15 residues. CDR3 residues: CATSRDPGVNYGYTF. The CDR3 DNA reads TGTGCCACCAGCAGAGATCCAGGAGTTAACTATGGCTACACCTTC.

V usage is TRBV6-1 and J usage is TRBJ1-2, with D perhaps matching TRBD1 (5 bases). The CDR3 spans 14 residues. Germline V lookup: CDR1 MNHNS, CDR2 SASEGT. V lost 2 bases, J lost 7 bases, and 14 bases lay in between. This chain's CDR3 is CASSEKVTGTGYTF. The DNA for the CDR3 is TGTGCCAGCAGTGAAAAGGTCACAGGAACTGGCTACACCTTC.

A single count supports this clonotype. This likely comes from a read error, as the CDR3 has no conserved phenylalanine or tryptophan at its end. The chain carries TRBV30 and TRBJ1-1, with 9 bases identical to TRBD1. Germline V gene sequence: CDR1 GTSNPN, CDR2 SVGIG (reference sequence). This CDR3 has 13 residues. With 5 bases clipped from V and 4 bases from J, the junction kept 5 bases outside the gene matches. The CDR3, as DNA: TGTGCCTGGCGTGCGACAGGGGGCACTGAAGCTTTCGTT. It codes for CAWRATGGTEAFV.

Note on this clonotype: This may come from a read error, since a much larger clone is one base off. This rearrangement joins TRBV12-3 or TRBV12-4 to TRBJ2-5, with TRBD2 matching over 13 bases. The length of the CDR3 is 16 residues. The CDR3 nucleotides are TGTGCCAGCAGTTCCACTAGCGGGGGGGCCAGAGAGACCCAGGACTTC. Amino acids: CASSSTSGGARETQDF.

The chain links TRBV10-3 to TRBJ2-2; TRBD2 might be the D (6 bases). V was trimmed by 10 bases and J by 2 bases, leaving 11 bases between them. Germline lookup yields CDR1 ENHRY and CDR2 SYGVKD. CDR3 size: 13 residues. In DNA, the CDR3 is TGTGCCAGGGGGGACCCAAACACCGGGGAGCTGTTTTTT. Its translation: CARGDPNTGELFF.

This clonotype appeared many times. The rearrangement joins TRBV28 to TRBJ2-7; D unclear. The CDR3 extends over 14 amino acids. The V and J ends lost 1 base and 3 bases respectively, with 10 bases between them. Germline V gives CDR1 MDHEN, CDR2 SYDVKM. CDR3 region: CASSLFVHLYEQYF. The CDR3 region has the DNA TGTGCCAGCAGTTTATTCGTCCATCTCTACGAGCAGTACTTC.

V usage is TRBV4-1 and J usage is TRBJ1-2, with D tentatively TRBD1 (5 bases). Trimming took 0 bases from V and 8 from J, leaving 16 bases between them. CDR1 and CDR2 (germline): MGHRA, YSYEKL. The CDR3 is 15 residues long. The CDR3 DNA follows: TGCGCCAGCAGCCAAGAAGGGGTCGGAGTCGGAGGCTACACCTTC. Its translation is CASSQEGVGVGGYTF.

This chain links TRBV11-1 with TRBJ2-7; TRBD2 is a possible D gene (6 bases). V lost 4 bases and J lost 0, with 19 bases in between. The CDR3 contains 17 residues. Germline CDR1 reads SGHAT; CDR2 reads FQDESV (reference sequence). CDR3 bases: TGTGCCAGCAGCTCCCTCCTGGAGGGGACCAGCTCCTACGAGCAGTACTTC. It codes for CASSSLLEGTSSYEQYF.

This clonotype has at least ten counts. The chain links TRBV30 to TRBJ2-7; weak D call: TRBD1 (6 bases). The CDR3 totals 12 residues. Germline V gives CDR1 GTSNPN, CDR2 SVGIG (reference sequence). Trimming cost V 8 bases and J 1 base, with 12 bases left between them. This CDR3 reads CAGGTGSYEQYF. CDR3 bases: TGTGCCGGGGGAACAGGGTCCTACGAGCAGTACTTC.

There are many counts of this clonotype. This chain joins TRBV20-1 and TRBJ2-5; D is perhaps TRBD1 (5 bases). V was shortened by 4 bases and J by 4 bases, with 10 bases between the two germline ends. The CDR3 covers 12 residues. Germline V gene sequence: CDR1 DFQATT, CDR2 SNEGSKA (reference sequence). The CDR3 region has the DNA TGCAGTGCTACCGTCCAGGGAGAGACCCAGTACTTC. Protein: CSATVQGETQYF.

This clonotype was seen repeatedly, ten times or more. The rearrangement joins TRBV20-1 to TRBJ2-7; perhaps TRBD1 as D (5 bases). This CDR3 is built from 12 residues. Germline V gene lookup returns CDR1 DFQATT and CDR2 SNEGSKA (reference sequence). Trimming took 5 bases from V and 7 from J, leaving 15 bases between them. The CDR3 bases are TGCAGTGCTGACCAGGGTGTTGGAGAGCAGTACTTC. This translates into CSADQGVGEQYF.

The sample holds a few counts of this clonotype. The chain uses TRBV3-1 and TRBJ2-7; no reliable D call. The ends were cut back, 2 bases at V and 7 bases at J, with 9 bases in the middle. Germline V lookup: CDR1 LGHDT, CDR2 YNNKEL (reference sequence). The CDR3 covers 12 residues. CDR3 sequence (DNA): TGTGCCAGCAGCCAAAGCGAGCGAGAGCAGTACTTC. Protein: CASSQSEREQYF.

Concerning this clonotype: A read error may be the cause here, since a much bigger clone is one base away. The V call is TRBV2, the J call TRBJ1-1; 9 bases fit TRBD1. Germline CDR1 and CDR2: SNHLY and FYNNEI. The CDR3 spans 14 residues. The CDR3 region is CASTSDRGGTEACF. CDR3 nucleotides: TGTGCCAGCACATCGGACAGGGGAGGAACTGAAGCTTGCTTT.

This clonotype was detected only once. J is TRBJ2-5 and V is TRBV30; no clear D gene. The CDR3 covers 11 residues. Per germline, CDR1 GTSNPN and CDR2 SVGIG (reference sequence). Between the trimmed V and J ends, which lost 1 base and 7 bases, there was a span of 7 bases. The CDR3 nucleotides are TGTGCCTGGAGTGCTCCCTTGACCCAGTACTTC. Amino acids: CAWSAPLTQYF.

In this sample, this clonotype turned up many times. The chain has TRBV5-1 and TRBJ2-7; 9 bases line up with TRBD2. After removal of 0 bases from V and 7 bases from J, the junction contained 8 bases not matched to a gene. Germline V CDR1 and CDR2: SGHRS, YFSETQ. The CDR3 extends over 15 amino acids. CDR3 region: CASSLVAGGTWEQYF. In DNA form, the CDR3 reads TGCGCCAGCAGCTTGGTCGCGGGGGGGACTTGGGAGCAGTACTTC.

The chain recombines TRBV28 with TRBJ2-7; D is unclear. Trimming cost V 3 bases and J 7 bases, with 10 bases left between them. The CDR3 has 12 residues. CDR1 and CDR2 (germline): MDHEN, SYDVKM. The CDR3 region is CASSFLSWEQYF. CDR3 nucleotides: TGTGCCAGCAGTTTCTTATCATGGGAGCAGTACTTC. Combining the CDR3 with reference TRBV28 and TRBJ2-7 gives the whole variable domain DVKVTQSSRYLVKRTGEKVFLECVQDMDHENMFWYRQDPGLGLRLIYFSYDVKMKEKGDIPEGYSVSREKKERFSLILESASTNQTSMYLCASSFLSWEQYFGPGTRLTVT.